Here is one T cell receptor (beta chain) with its context. The study ran its PCR with 60 Vbeta and 13 Jbeta primers. Profiled with immunoSEQ multiplex PCR; TCRdb holds only in-frame clones, not every one. The profile shows more than 250,000 clones, around nine tenths of them singletons. The data are from a study of cytomegalovirus exposure and HLA in healthy donors. The CDR3 has 17 residues. Germline V lookup: CDR1 SGDLS, CDR2 YYNGEE. Germline trimming cut 4 bases from V and 4 bases from J; bases unmatched to any gene: 12. The sample consisted of PBMCs. The chain joins TRBV9 to TRBJ2-3, with 10 bases that match TRBD2. This receptor was obtained from a woman aged 18-35 years in good health and CMV-seronegative. The CDR3: CASSPPGGSGGADTQYF. The DNA for the CDR3 is TGTGCCAGCAGCCCCCCCGGCGGGAGCGGGGGGGCAGATACGCAGTATTTT.